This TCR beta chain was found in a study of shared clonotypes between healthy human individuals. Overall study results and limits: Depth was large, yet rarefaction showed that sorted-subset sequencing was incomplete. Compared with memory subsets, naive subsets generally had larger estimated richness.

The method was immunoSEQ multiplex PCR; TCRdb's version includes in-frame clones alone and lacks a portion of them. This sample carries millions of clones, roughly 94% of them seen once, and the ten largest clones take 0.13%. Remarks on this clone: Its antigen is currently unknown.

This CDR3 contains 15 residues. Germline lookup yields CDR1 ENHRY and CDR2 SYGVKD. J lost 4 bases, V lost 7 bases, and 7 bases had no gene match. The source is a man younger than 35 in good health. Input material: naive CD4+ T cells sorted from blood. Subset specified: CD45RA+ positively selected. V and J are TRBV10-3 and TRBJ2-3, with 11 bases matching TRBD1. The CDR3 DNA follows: TGTGCCATCACTCCGGGACAGGGGGGTGCAGATACGCAGTATTTT. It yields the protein CAITPGQGGADTQYF.